The 14 T cell receptor beta chains listed next were all sequenced from one sample in a study of T cells in Graves' hyperthyroidism and ophthalmopathy. Researchers amplified the TCR beta CDR3 regions from RNA transcripts. The TCR CDR3 first-round RT-PCR relied on the HTBI primer set. TCRdb called the multiplex PCR reads again in MiXCR, with one record for every CDR3 protein. This table holds hundreds of thousands of distinct CDR3 sequences, 45% found once. Sequencing input: peripheral blood or thyroid tissue (not recorded which). The source is an adult man with Graves' disease, either hyperthyroidism or ophthalmopathy (not recorded which).

This clonotype was found a few times. This chain uses TRBV24-1 with TRBJ1-5, with TRBD1 matching 7 bases. CDR1 KGHDR and CDR2 SFDVKD come from the germline V gene. V gave up 6 bases and J gave up 0 bases; unmatched junction bases: 4. This CDR3 has 15 amino acids. CDR3 nucleotide sequence: TGTGCCACCAGTCAGGGGGGATATAGCAATCAGCCCCAGCATTTT. It is translated as CATSQGGYSNQPQHF.

This clonotype has just a few counts. The chain is built from TRBV7-9 and TRBJ1-1, with 9 positions matching TRBD1. The junction had 4 bases not matched to a gene; V was cut back by 4 bases and J by 1 base. This CDR3 contains 15 residues. The germline V gene encodes CDR1 SEHNR and CDR2 FQNEAQ (reference sequence). The CDR3 coding sequence is TGTGCCAGCAGCTCACCGGACAGGGGGAACACTGAAGCTTTCTTT. Translation gives CASSSPDRGNTEAFF.

The V call is TRBV7-8, the J call TRBJ2-2; 7 nucleotides match TRBD1. This CDR3 contains 15 residues. The V gene end was trimmed by 5 bases and the J gene end by 3 bases; junction bases not matched to a gene: 6. Germline V CDR1 and CDR2: SGHVS, FQNEAQ. The chain's CDR3 is CASSLRTGHTGELFF. The CDR3 DNA reads TGTGCCAGCAGCCTGCGGACAGGACACACCGGGGAGCTGTTTTTT.

V usage is TRBV7-9 and J usage is TRBJ1-4, with 7 bases identical to TRBD1. The germline gives CDR1 SEHNR, CDR2 FQNEAQ (reference sequence). V was pared by 5 bases and J by 3 bases, with 18 bases of the junction left unmatched. This CDR3 spans 19 amino acids. The CDR3 loop reads CASSPKPRDSLASNEKLFF. CDR3 bases: TGTGCCAGCAGCCCCAAGCCGCGGGACAGCCTCGCCTCTAATGAAAAACTGTTTTTT.

This CDR3 reads CASSEALRVISQPQHF. The CDR3, as DNA: TGTGCCAGCAGTGAAGCGCTTAGGGTCATTAGTCAGCCCCAGCATTTT. This chain uses TRBV6-1 with TRBJ1-5; D call uncertain. Trimming cost V 0 bases and J 6 bases, with 15 bases left between them. The germline V gene encodes CDR1 MNHNS and CDR2 SASEGT. CDR3 length: 16 residues.

This sequence joins TRBV29-1 and TRBJ1-5, with a weak D call TRBD1 (6 bases). CDR1 is SQVTM, CDR2 ANQGSEA, per germline. V shed 8 bases and J shed 6 bases, with 11 bases lying between them. The CDR3 is made up of 11 amino acids. CDR3 sequence reads: CSSSGAQPQHF. DNA of the CDR3: TGCAGCAGCTCAGGGGCTCAGCCCCAGCATTTT.

This clonotype was counted a few times. The rearrangement joins TRBV7-9 to TRBJ1-4, with D possibly TRBD1 on 5 matching bases. From germline, CDR1 is SEHNR and CDR2 FQNEAQ (reference sequence). This CDR3 is built from 16 residues. V lost 5 bases to trimming and J lost 5 bases, with 18 bases between them. The CDR3 DNA follows: TGTGCCAGCAGCCAAGACGGGGGGTCAGACAATGAAAAACTGTTTTTT. This translates into CASSQDGGSDNEKLFF.

This clonotype was counted at least ten times. This chain connects TRBV29-1 to TRBJ1-1; D perhaps matches TRBD1 (5 bases). Germline V gene lookup returns CDR1 SQVTM and CDR2 ANQGSEA. Trimming removed 6 bases from V and 0 bases from J, with 11 bases in between. The CDR3 is 13 amino acids. The CDR3 loop is CSVSAGVNTEAFF. Here the CDR3 DNA reads TGCAGCGTGTCGGCGGGGGTGAACACTGAAGCTTTCTTT.

This clonotype was detected ten times or more. J is TRBJ2-5 and V is TRBV24-1; 8 bases line up with TRBD2. Per germline, CDR1 KGHDR and CDR2 SFDVKD. V lost 5 bases and J lost 2; bases outside the gene matches: 0. This CDR3 region has 13 residues. The CDR3 reads CATSGGGQETQYF. The CDR3 DNA reads TGTGCCACCAGTGGCGGGGGGCAAGAGACCCAGTACTTC.

This clonotype came up many times. The chain recombines TRBV24-1 with TRBJ2-7; 9 nucleotides agree with TRBD1. The CDR3 runs to 16 residues. The V and J ends lost 1 base and 1 base, in that order; junction bases with no gene match: 4. Germline V gene lookup returns CDR1 KGHDR and CDR2 SFDVKD. The CDR3 DNA is TGTGCCACCAGTGATTTTACCGGGACAGGGTCCTACGAGCAGTACTTC. It codes for CATSDFTGTGSYEQYF.

This CDR3 reads CASRVGTGGYGYTF. The CDR3 DNA sequence: TGTGCCAGCAGAGTCGGGACAGGGGGCTATGGCTACACCTTC. The chain has TRBV7-9 and TRBJ1-2; 11 bases fit TRBD1. The germline CDR1 and CDR2 sequences are SEHNR and FQNEAQ (reference sequence). J gave up 4 bases and V 6 bases, and 4 bases lay outside the gene matches. The CDR3 runs 14 residues. The full variable domain, in which reference TRBV7-9 and TRBJ1-2 provide the parts outside the CDR3, is DTGVSQNPRHKITKRGQNVTFRCDPISEHNRLYWYRQTLGQGPEFLTYFQNEAQLEKSRLLSDRFSAERPKGSFSTLEIQRTEQGDSAMYLCASRVGTGGYGYTFGSGTRLTVV.

This clonotype was observed a handful of times. V is TRBV7-2 and J is TRBJ2-5; 10 bases agree with TRBD2. Germline trimming cut 5 bases from V and 5 bases from J; bases unmatched to any gene: 14. CDR3 size: 17 residues. Germline V gives CDR1 SGHTA, CDR2 FQGNSA. DNA for the CDR3: TGTGCCAGCAGCCAAGTGGGGGGAGCTAGCGGGGGTGAGACCCAGTACTTC. This encodes CASSQVGGASGGETQYF. Full variable domain (remainder filled in from reference TRBV7-2 and TRBJ2-5): GAGVSQSPSNKVTEKGKDVELRCDPISGHTALYWYRQSLGQGLEFLIYFQGNSAPDKSGLPSDRFSAERTGGSVSTLTIQRTQQEDSAVYLCASSQVGGASGGETQYFGPGTRLLVL.

This clonotype was observed a handful of times. V gene TRBV7-2 combines with J gene TRBJ2-2, with 8 bases identical to TRBD2. CDR1 is SGHTA, CDR2 FQGNSA, per germline. With 1 base clipped from V and 6 bases from J, the junction kept 7 bases outside the gene matches. This CDR3 comprises 16 residues. The CDR3 DNA reads TGTGCCAGCAGCTTAGGCGGGAGGATCAACGCCGGGGAGCTGTTTTTT. Its protein is CASSLGGRINAGELFF.

This clonotype showed up just a few times. This chain links TRBV4-1 with TRBJ2-5; no definite D call. The CDR3 is 14 amino acids. Trimming cost V 0 bases and J 1 base, with 6 bases left between them. Germline CDR1 and CDR2: MGHRA and YSYEKL. Here the CDR3 DNA reads TGCGCCAGCAGCCAAGAGAGGTTCCAAGAGACCCAGTACTTC. It is translated as CASSQERFQETQYF.